This T cell receptor beta chain was retrieved from a study of shared clonotypes between healthy human individuals. Turning to the study itself: The donors, two women and a few men, were aged 18 to 49. General study results and limits: Generally, naive subsets came out with larger estimated richness than memory subsets. Clonotype sharing among donors, it was expected, would be affected by sequencing depth.

CDR1 and CDR2 (germline): ENHRY, SYGVKD. The CDR3 sequence is 14 residues long. Trimming stripped 4 bases from V and 2 bases from J, with 11 bases between. Replicate PCRs from sorted subsets contained around 200 ng DNA, which is around 29,000 T cell genomes. TCRdb's copy holds only in-frame clones and misses some; the assay was immunoSEQ multiplex PCR. The table shows approximately 2,300,000 clones, with around 90% occurring only once. In its sample, this clone was seen once. Its target is unknown. J is TRBJ2-5 and V is TRBV10-3; a weak D match, TRBD2 (7 bases). The clonotype originates from a man aged 18 to 29 in good health. Some clones in this sample may be carry-over from other donors' samples. Sequencing input: naive CD4+ T cells from PBMCs. Regarding subset: CD45RA+ positively selected. In DNA form, the CDR3 reads TGTGCCATCAGTGTGGCGGGGGCACAAGAGACCCAGTACTTC. Amino acids: CAISVAGAQETQYF.